This TCR beta chain originates from a study of blood T cell repertoires in COVID-19. Study-wide background: The United States, Italy and Spain supplied acute and convalescent COVID-19 samples. The analysed material was cDNA or gDNA that came from T cells, B-cell-depleted T cells, or PBMCs.

The CDR3 covers 15 residues. Per germline, CDR1 SGDLS and CDR2 YYNGEE. The ends were cut back, 2 bases at V and 2 bases at J, with 13 bases in the middle. Original methodology: Estimated nucleated cell counts came from reference gene primer amplification. Assay: immunoSEQ multiplex PCR; the TCRdb copy retains only in-frame clones and omits some. The V and J calls and clone size are taken from that table; D and trimming were inferred from the DNA. The table records about 200,000 clones, about 85% of them present only once. The sequencing input was PBMCs or T cells enriched from blood (not recorded which). This TCR was sampled from a woman in her twenties or thirties who had recovered from COVID-19. The genes are TRBV9 and TRBJ2-5; D is unresolved. CDR3 residues: CASSVRESLQETQYF. CDR3 coding DNA: TGTGCCAGCAGCGTGAGAGAATCACTTCAAGAGACCCAGTACTTC.